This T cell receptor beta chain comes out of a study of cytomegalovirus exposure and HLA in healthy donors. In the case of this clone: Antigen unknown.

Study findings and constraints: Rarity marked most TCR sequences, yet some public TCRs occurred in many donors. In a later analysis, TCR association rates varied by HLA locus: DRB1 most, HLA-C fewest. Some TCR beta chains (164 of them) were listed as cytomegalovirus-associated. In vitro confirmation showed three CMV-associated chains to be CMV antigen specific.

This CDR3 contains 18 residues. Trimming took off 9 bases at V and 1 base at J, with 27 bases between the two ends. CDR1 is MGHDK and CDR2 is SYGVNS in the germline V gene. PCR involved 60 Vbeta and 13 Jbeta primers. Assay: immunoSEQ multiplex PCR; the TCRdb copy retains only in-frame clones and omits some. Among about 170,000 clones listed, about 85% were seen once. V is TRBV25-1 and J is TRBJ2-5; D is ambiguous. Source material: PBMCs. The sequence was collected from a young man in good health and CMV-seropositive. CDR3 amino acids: CASSPPAQLFSGQETQYF. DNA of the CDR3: TGTGCCAGTAGCCCCCCGGCCCAACTCTTCTCCGGCCAAGAGACCCAGTACTTC.